This entry concerns a single TCR beta chain. Profiled with immunoSEQ multiplex PCR; TCRdb holds only in-frame clones, not every one. The sample holds tens of thousands of clones, less than 75% seen once. This specimen comes from a study of sequential checkpoint blockade in melanoma. The CDR3 runs 16 residues. The J segment lost 2 bases and the V segment lost 5 bases, leaving 11 bases of the junction unmatched. CDR1 is MNHNY, CDR2 SVGAGI, per germline (reference sequence). Treatment in this sample: randomized to nivolumab then ipilimumab (arm A) or the reverse (arm B). The chain recombines TRBV6-6 with TRBJ1-2, with 7 bases fitting TRBD1. The TCR was taken from a human donor with melanoma. The source material was CD8+ T cells sorted from blood (inferred from file names), sampled from a patient given nivolumab and ipilimumab in sequence. The CDR3 DNA follows: TGTGCCAGCAGTACTACGGAACAGGGGTCAAACTATGGCTACACCTTC. It encodes CASSTTEQGSNYGYTF.